These 26 T cell receptor beta chains came from one sample sequenced in a study of T cells after posttransplantation cyclophosphamide. Libraries were prepared by immunoSEQ multiplex PCR; TCRdb keeps only in-frame clonotypes and omits some of them. This sample has 13,000 or so clones, each found more than once. The specimen sequenced was PBMCs. The origin of the receptors is a woman in her thirties or forties in good health, CMV-negative, and a related stem cell transplant donor.

In its sample, this clone was seen a few times. CDR3 nucleotides: TGTGCCAGCAGTTTACACGGGGGTATAGAGACCCAGTACTTC. Translation gives CASSLHGGIETQYF. The chain combines TRBV28 with TRBJ2-5; perhaps TRBD2 as D (6 bases). Trimming cost V 2 bases and J 4 bases, with 11 bases left between them. The CDR3 totals 14 residues. Germline assignment: CDR1 MDHEN and CDR2 SYDVKM.

This clone was observed at least ten times. The chain uses TRBV4-1 and TRBJ2-2; D unresolved. The CDR3 has 16 amino acids. Deletions cut 1 base from V and 8 bases from J, with 17 bases between. CDR1 and CDR2 from the germline V gene are MGHRA and YSYEKL. CDR3 in amino acids: CASSQGPGWLGGELFF. The CDR3 DNA reads TGCGCCAGCAGCCAAGGCCCTGGGTGGCTAGGAGGGGAGCTGTTTTTT.

Ten or more counts support this clone. The V and J genes are TRBV24-1 and TRBJ2-3; 8 nucleotides align to TRBD1. This CDR3 contains 13 residues. The germline V gene encodes CDR1 KGHDR and CDR2 SFDVKD. Unmatched junction bases numbered 6, after V lost 10 bases and J lost 4 bases. CDR3 nucleotide sequence: TGTGCCACGAGGACAGGGTTTGCAGATACGCAGTATTTT. Residues: CATRTGFADTQYF.

At least ten counts were recorded for this clone. This chain uses TRBV28 with TRBJ1-2, with a possible D match to TRBD1 (6 bases). V was shortened by 6 bases and J by 2 bases, with 13 bases between the two germline ends. This CDR3 has 14 amino acids. From germline, CDR1 is MDHEN and CDR2 SYDVKM. The CDR3: CASRRDTLNYGYTF. The CDR3 DNA reads TGTGCCAGCAGAAGGGACACCCTGAACTATGGCTACACCTTC.

This clone was detected many times. The chain is built from TRBV28 and TRBJ1-1, with D possibly matching TRBD1 (5 bases). The V gene lost 11 bases and the J gene lost 4 bases, with 29 bases spanning the gap. The CDR3 length is 17 residues. Germline V gene data show CDR1 as MDHEN and CDR2 as SYDVKM. Here the CDR3 reads CAARPGVGGSLGTEAFF. Written as DNA, the CDR3 is TGTGCCGCTCGCCCCGGAGTGGGGGGGAGTTTGGGCACTGAAGCTTTCTTT.

The table lists this clone with many counts. This chain joins TRBV7-9 and TRBJ2-7, with D tentatively TRBD1 (5 bases). The CDR3 length is 13 residues. With 3 bases removed from V and 3 bases from J, the gap between germline ends came to 9 bases. Germline V gene data show CDR1 as SEHNR and CDR2 as FQNEAQ (reference sequence). The DNA of the CDR3 is TGTGCCAGCAGCTTGACCCAGGGCTACGAGCAGTACTTC. Its protein product is CASSLTQGYEQYF.

This clone was recorded at least ten times. The rearrangement links TRBV5-6 to TRBJ2-5; TRBD2 aligns across 13 bases. The germline CDR1 and CDR2 sequences are SGHDT and YYEEEE. The CDR3 length is 18 residues. The trim removed 4 bases at V and 2 bases at J, leaving 11 bases unmatched. DNA for the CDR3: TGTGCCAGCAGCCCTCGGACTAGCGGGGGACCAAATCAAGAGACCCAGTACTTC. Amino acid sequence: CASSPRTSGGPNQETQYF.

This clone was picked up a small number of times. This chain uses TRBV29-1 with TRBJ2-5; tentatively, D is TRBD1 (7 bases). Germline CDR1 reads SQVTM; CDR2 reads ANQGSEA. V dropped 7 bases and J dropped 5 bases, with 17 bases sitting between them. The CDR3 totals 13 residues. The CDR3 loop is CSGVGGGDETQYF. CDR3 DNA sequence: TGCAGCGGCGTCGGAGGGGGCGACGAGACCCAGTACTTC.

There are many counts of this clone. The V gene is TRBV7-9, the J gene TRBJ1-1; tentative D call: TRBD1 (6 bases). From germline, CDR1 is SEHNR and CDR2 FQNEAQ (reference sequence). Trimming took off 4 bases at V and 1 base at J, with 13 bases between the two ends. This CDR3 spans 15 amino acids. This CDR3 is CASSSQGTGNTEAFF. In DNA, the CDR3 is TGTGCCAGCAGCTCCCAGGGGACGGGGAACACTGAAGCTTTCTTT.

This clone was seen ten or more times. The V and J genes are TRBV6-6 and TRBJ2-7; maybe TRBD1 (5 bases). Trimming took off 6 bases at V and 3 bases at J, with 6 bases between the two ends. This CDR3 contains 11 residues. In germline, CDR1 is MNHNY, CDR2 SVGAGI (reference sequence). The CDR3 sequence is CASRQGYEQYF. The CDR3 DNA sequence: TGTGCCAGCAGGCAGGGCTACGAGCAGTACTTC.

This clone was found many times. This rearrangement joins TRBV5-1 to TRBJ1-4; no firm D call. V was clipped by 4 bases and J by 2 bases, with 12 bases between them. Germline CDR1 reads SGHRS; CDR2 reads YFSETQ. The CDR3 is made up of 15 amino acids. The CDR3 coding sequence is TGCGCCAGCAGCGTAGGGTTTTCGACTAATGAAAAACTGTTTTTT. It encodes CASSVGFSTNEKLFF.

This clone was counted many times. The chain links TRBV6-2 or TRBV6-3 to TRBJ2-7; TRBD2 agrees at 8 bases. V lost 6 bases and J lost 4; bases outside the gene matches: 8. CDR3 length: 14 amino acids. CDR1 is MNHEY, CDR2 SVGEGT, per germline. Here the CDR3 reads CASSRLARFYEQYF. Here the CDR3 DNA reads TGTGCCAGCAGCAGACTAGCGAGATTTTACGAGCAGTACTTC.

This clone was observed a handful of times. The chain uses TRBV5-6 and TRBJ2-4; no firm D call. V was pared by 2 bases and J by 7 bases, with 13 bases between. This CDR3 region has 14 residues. The V gene's germline CDR1 is SGHDT and CDR2 YYEEEE. CDR3 in DNA: TGTGCCAGCAGCTTTGGCGGCCTTCGGAACATTCAGTACTTC. As protein: CASSFGGLRNIQYF.

This clone was recorded at least ten times. The chain links TRBV10-3 to TRBJ1-3; TRBD1 might be the D (5 bases). This CDR3 is built from 14 residues. V lost 7 bases, J lost 4 bases, and 14 bases lay in between. Germline V gene data show CDR1 as ENHRY and CDR2 as SYGVKD. CDR3 coding DNA: TGTGCCATCACCAGGGAAGTGTCCGGAAACACCATATATTTT. Translated, it gives CAITREVSGNTIYF.

This clone came up many times. The genes are TRBV6-2 or TRBV6-3 and TRBJ2-1; 10 bases agree with TRBD2. Germline trimming cut 1 base from V and 4 bases from J; bases unmatched to any gene: 16. The CDR3 has 20 residues. Germline assignment: CDR1 MNHEY and CDR2 SVGEGT. The CDR3 loop is CASSYLASGSLRDSYNEQFF. The CDR3 nucleotides read TGTGCCAGCAGTTACTTGGCTAGCGGGAGCCTGAGGGATTCTTACAATGAGCAGTTCTTC.

This clone was observed many times. The V and J genes are TRBV28 and TRBJ2-7; 8 bases align to TRBD2. Germline V gene sequence: CDR1 MDHEN, CDR2 SYDVKM. V lost 6 bases to trimming and J lost 3 bases; unmatched junction nucleotides: 10. The CDR3 is 15 residues long. CDR3 sequence reads: CASRPNTGTSYEQYF. Here the CDR3 DNA reads TGTGCCAGCAGACCAAACACCGGGACTAGCTACGAGCAGTACTTC.

In this sample, this clone turned up many times. The genes are TRBV6-6 and TRBJ2-1, with 10 bases fitting TRBD2. Trimming at V came to 5 bases and at J to 4 bases, leaving 8 bases not matched to a gene. CDR1 is MNHNY and CDR2 is SVGAGI in the germline V gene (reference sequence). The CDR3 covers 16 residues. The CDR3 loop is CASSTRTSGTYNEQFF. The CDR3 DNA sequence: TGTGCCAGCAGTACGCGGACTAGCGGCACTTACAATGAGCAGTTCTTC.

This clone has a count of ten or more. The chain carries TRBV7-9 and TRBJ2-3; D is unresolved. CDR3 length: 13 residues. Germline CDR1 reads SEHNR; CDR2 reads FQNEAQ (reference sequence). V was clipped by 2 bases and J by 4 bases, with 7 bases between them. Written as DNA, the CDR3 is TGTGCCAGCAGCTTAACGCGATCAGATACGCAGTATTTT. The encoded protein is CASSLTRSDTQYF.

Many counts were recorded for this clone. The genes are TRBV5-6 and TRBJ2-4; no definite D call. Germline CDR1 and CDR2: SGHDT and YYEEEE. The CDR3 covers 17 residues. Trimming removed 4 bases at V and 3 bases at J, with 20 bases between. The CDR3 protein is CASSLPPQYPGKNIQYF. In nucleotides, the CDR3 is TGTGCCAGCAGCCTTCCTCCCCAATACCCCGGCAAAAACATTCAGTACTTC.

This clone was counted at least ten times. The chain combines TRBV2 with TRBJ2-3; D possibly corresponds to TRBD2 (6 bases). CDR1 SNHLY and CDR2 FYNNEI come from the germline V gene. The CDR3 sequence is 15 residues long. The V and J ends lost 4 bases and 3 bases respectively, with 14 bases between them. This CDR3 is CASSGQQGGTDTQYF. As DNA, the CDR3 is TGTGCCAGCAGTGGGCAGCAGGGAGGAACAGATACGCAGTATTTT.

This clone was detected many times. The genes are TRBV5-8 and TRBJ1-5; D unclear. The ends were cut back, 1 base at V and 0 bases at J, with 14 bases in the middle. The CDR3 length is 17 residues. Per the germline V gene, CDR1 is SGHTS and CDR2 is YDEGEE. CDR3 amino acids: CASSLLLDTHSNQPQHF. CDR3 coding DNA: TGTGCCAGCAGCTTGCTTTTAGACACCCATAGCAATCAGCCCCAGCATTTT.

This clone was found many times. The V call is TRBV9, the J call TRBJ2-1, with D possibly TRBD1 on 5 matching bases. Germline V CDR1 and CDR2: SGDLS, YYNGEE. This CDR3 has 14 amino acids. Between the trimmed V and J ends, which lost 3 bases and 2 bases, there was a span of 9 bases. CDR3 sequence reads: CASSARVAYNEQFF. The CDR3 bases are TGTGCCAGCAGCGCCAGGGTGGCCTACAATGAGCAGTTCTTC.

This clone has at least ten counts. The genes are TRBV6-1 and TRBJ2-1; 7 nucleotides line up with TRBD1. The germline V gene has CDR1 MNHNS and CDR2 SASEGT. The CDR3 is made up of 13 amino acids. The trim removed 10 bases at V and 7 bases at J, leaving 10 bases unmatched. The CDR3 coding sequence is TGTGCCATCCGGACAACAGGGGTGAATGAGCAGTTCTTC. Its translation: CAIRTTGVNEQFF.

This clone has at least ten counts. This rearrangement joins TRBV29-1 to TRBJ1-1, with 8 nucleotides matching TRBD1. After removal of 0 bases from V and 9 bases from J, the junction contained 9 bases not matched to a gene. Germline V CDR1 and CDR2: SQVTM, ANQGSEA. This CDR3 region has 14 residues. The CDR3 loop is CSVEDGTGGRKAFF. CDR3 nucleotides: TGCAGCGTTGAAGATGGCACAGGGGGGAGGAAAGCTTTCTTT.

The chain couples TRBV5-7 to TRBJ1-4; TRBD1 is a possible D gene (6 bases). TRBV5-7 is reported as an ORF; its role is uncertain. With 7 bases removed from V and 6 bases from J, the gap between germline ends came to 13 bases. The CDR3 loop spans 13 amino acids. CDR3 sequence reads: CASGFRGDEKLFF. CDR3 in DNA: TGTGCCAGCGGGTTCAGGGGAGATGAAAAACTGTTTTTT.

This clone has ten or more counts. CDR3 DNA sequence: TGTGCCAGCAGGGGCCAGTCTAGCGGGGAAGGGGAGCTGTTTTTT. Encoded protein: CASRGQSSGEGELFF. The chain is built from TRBV6-5 and TRBJ2-2; 9 bases are shared with TRBD2. Trimming cost V 6 bases and J 8 bases; bases outside gene matches: 10. The CDR3 length is 15 residues. The V gene's germline CDR1 is MNHEY and CDR2 SVGAGI.